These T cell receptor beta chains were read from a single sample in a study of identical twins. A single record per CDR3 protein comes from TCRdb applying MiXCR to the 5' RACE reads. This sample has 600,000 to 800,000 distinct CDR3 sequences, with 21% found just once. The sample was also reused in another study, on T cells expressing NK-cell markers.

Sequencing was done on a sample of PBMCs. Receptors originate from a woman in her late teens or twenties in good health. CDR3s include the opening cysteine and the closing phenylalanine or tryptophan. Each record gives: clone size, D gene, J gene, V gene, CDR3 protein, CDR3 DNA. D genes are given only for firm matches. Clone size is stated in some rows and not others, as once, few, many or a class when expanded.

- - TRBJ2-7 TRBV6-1 CASGDGFATYEQYF TGTGCCAGCGGGGATGGATTCGCCACCTACGAGCAGTACTTC
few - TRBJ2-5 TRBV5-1 CASSSDGKSYETQYF TGCGCCAGCAGCTCCGACGGCAAATCCTATGAGACCCAGTACTTC
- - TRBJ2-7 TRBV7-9 CASSSGTNLYF TGTGCCAGCAGTTCGGGGACAAACCTGTACTTC
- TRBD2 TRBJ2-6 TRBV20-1 CSASSSGRPGANVLTF TGCAGTGCTAGCTCTAGCGGGAGGCCTGGGGCCAACGTCCTGACTTTC
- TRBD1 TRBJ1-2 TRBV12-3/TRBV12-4 CASSLGTGLTDYTF TGTGCCAGCAGTCTCGGGACAGGGCTCACAGACTACACCTTC
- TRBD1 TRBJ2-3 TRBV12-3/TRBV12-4 CASTKRQGADTQYF TGTGCCAGCACCAAAAGACAGGGGGCAGATACGCAGTATTTT
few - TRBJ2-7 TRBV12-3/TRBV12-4 CASTTGRVSYEQYF TGTGCCAGCACCACAGGGAGGGTATCCTACGAGCAGTACTTC
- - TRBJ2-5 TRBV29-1 CSAPSSGTARETQYF TGCAGCGCTCCCTCCTCCGGGACGGCCCGAGAGACCCAGTACTTC
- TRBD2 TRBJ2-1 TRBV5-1 CAGSPTGGPGYEQFF TGCGCCGGCAGCCCAACGGGGGGGCCGGGGTATGAGCAGTTCTTC
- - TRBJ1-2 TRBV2 CASKVVKAGRYGYTF TGTGCCAGCAAGGTGGTGAAGGCAGGCAGATATGGCTACACCTTC